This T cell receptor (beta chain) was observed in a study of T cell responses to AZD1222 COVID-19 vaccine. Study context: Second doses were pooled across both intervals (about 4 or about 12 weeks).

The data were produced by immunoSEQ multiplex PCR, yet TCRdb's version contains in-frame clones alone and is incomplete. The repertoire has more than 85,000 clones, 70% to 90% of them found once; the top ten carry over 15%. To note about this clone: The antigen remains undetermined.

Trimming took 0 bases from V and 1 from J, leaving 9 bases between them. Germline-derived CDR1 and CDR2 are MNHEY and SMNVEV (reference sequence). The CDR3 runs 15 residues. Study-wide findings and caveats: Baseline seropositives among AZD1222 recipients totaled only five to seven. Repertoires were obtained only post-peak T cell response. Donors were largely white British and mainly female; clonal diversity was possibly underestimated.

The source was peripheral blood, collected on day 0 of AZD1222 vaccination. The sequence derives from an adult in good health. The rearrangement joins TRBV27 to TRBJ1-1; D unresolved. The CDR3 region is CASSLSLTPNTEAFF. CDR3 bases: TGTGCCAGCAGTTTATCTTTGACACCGAACACTGAAGCTTTCTTT.